This T cell receptor beta chain is drawn from a study of blood T cell repertoires in COVID-19 (TCRdb year 2020). Background for the entire study: The collaborator samples originated in the United States, Italy and Spain and spanned the acute and convalescent phases of COVID-19. The prospective study material was composed of cDNA or gDNA derived from T cells, B-cell-depleted T cells, or PBMCs. The dataset comprised deeply sampled blood TCRbeta repertoires from subjects exposed to, actively infected with, or recovered from COVID-19. The repertoires were released in a freely available public database meant as a resource for research on the immune response to SARS-CoV-2. The samples were drawn from the first 160 participants of the ongoing ImmuneRACE study and from 950 to 1,500 subjects provided by 6 global collaborators. Nearly every sample came with metadata listing a de-identified subject ID, COVID-19 status, age in years and sex. Where available, HLA class I and class II types were taken from metadata supplied by the sample provider and were not determined by assay-based typing. General findings and caveats noted by the study authors: The amount of clinical and demographic metadata varied by source and participant and was provided uncurated.

The immunoSEQ Assay, a bias-controlled multiplex PCR, was used to amplify TCRbeta CDR3 regions from genomic DNA. For the original study's pipeline: The number of nucleated cells in each sample was estimated by amplification of reference gene primers within the assay. To quantify the absolute abundance of each unique TCRbeta CDR3 rearrangement, sequence reads were collapsed and filtered. Productive Simpson clonality was computed per sample as the square root of Simpson's diversity index over productive rearrangements. TCRdb stores this immuneACCESS table with in-frame sequences only. Part of the clones is absent; in the studies checked, under half of the shortfall reflects unresolved V genes, and no reason is known for the rest. V, J and clone size reflect that table, while D and trimming were determined from the DNA. The sample contains just over 90,000 clones, 90% of them found a single time. The ten top clones hold about 1.6% of the sample.

V loses 4 bases at its end and J loses 6 bases; junction bases beyond the gene matches: 9. According to the germline V gene, CDR1 reads SGHDT and CDR2 reads YYEEEE. There are 14 amino acids in the CDR3, from cysteine to phenylalanine inclusive. Just the 42-base CDR3 DNA is kept, in frame starting at base 1. Points on this clone: Its antigen has not been determined. No clone much larger than this one lies a single base away; base qualities are absent.

Collaborating institutions collected whole blood in K2EDTA tubes following their own protocols. For TCRbeta analysis, collaborators shipped samples as frozen whole blood, isolated PBMCs, or DNA extracted from either of those sample types. Here the chain combines TRBV5-6 and TRBJ1-1; 7 nucleotides in the junction match TRBD1. Sequencing used peripheral blood. This clonotype was obtained from a human donor with active COVID-19. The donor label of this sample is uncertain. The CDR3 region has the sequence CASSQKYRGAEAFF. The bases are TGTGCCAGCAGCCAAAAGTACAGGGGCGCTGAAGCTTTCTTT.